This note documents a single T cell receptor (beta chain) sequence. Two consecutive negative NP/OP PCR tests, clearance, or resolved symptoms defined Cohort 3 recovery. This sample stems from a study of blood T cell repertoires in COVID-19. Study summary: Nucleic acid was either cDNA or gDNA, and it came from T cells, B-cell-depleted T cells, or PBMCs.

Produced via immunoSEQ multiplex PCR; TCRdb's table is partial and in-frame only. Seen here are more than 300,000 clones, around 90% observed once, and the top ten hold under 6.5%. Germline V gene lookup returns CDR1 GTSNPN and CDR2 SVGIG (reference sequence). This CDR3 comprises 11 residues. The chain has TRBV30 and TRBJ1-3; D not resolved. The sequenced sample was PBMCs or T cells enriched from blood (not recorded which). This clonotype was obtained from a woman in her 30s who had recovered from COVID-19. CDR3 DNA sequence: TGTGCGCAAGCCTCTGGAAACACCATATATTTT. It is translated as CAQASGNTIYF. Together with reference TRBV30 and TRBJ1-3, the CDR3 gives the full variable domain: SQTIHQWPATLVQPVGSPLSLECTVEGTSNPNLYWYRQAAGRGLQLLFYSVGIGQISSEVPQNLSASRPQDRQFILSSKKLLLSDSGFYLCAQASGNTIYFGEGSWLTVV.